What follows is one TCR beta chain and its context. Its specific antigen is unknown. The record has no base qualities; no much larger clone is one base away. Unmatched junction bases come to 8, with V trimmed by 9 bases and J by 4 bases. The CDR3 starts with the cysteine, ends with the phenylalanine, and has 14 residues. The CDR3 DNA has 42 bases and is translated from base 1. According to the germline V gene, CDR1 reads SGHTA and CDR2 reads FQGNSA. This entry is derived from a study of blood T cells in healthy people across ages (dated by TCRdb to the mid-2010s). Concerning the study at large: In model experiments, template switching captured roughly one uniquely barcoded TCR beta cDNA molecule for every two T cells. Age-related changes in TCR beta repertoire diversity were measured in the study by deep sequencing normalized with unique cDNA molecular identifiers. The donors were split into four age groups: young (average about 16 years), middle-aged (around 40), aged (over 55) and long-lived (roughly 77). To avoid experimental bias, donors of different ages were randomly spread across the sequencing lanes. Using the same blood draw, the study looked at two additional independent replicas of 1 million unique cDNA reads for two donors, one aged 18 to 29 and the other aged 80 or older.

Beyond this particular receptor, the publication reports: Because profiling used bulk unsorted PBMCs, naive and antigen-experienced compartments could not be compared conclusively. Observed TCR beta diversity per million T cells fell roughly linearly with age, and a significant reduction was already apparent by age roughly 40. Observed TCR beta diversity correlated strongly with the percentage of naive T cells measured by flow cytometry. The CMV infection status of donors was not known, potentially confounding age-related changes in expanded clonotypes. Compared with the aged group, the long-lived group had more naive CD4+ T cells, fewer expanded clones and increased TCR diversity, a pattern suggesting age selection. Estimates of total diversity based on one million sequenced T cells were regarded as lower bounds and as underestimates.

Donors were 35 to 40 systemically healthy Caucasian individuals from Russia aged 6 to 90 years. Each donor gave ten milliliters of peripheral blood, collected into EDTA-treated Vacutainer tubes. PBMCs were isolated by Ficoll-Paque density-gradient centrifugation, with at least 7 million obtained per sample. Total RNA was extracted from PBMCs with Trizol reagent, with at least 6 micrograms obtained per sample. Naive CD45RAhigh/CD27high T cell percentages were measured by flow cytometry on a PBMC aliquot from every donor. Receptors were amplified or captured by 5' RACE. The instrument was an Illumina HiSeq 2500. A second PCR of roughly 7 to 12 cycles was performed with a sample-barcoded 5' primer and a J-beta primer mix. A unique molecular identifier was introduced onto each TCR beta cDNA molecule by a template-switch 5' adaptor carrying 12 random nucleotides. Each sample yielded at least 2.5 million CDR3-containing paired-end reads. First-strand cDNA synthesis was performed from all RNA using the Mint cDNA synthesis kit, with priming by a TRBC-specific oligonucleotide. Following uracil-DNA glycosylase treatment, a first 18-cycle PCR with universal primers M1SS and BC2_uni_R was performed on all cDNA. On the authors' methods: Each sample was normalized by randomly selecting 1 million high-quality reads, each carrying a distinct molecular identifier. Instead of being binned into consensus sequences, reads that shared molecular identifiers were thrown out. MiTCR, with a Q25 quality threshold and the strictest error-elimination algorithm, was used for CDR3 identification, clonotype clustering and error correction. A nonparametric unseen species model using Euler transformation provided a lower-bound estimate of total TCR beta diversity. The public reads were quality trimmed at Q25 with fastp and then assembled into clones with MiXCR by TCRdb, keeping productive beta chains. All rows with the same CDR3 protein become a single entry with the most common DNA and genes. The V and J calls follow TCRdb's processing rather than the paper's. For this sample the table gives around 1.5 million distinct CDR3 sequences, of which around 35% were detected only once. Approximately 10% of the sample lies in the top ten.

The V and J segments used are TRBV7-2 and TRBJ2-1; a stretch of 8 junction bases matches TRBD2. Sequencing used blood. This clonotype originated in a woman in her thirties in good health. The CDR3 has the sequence CARRRGGGYNEQFF. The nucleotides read TGTGCCAGAAGACGGGGGGGCGGGTACAATGAGCAGTTCTTC.